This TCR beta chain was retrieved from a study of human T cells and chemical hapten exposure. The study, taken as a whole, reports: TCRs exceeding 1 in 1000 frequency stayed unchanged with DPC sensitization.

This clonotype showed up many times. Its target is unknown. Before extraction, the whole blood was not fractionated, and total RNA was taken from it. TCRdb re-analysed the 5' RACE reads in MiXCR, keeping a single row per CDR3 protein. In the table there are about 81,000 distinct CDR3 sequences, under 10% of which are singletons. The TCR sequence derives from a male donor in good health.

The CDR3 loop is CSVTASTDTQYF. CDR3 nucleotides: TGCAGTGTTACGGCCAGCACAGATACGCAGTATTTT. V and J are TRBV20-1 and TRBJ2-3; D call uncertain. V was clipped by 7 bases and J by 0 bases, with 8 bases between them. The CDR3 has 12 residues. The germline gives CDR1 DFQATT, CDR2 SNEGSKA (reference sequence).